This T cell receptor (beta chain) was observed in a study of T cell repertoires in cytomegalovirus infection. Across the whole study: It can be stated that public TCR beta signatures indicated CMV infection as well as a matching HLA type.

Trimming pared 6 bases from V and 0 bases from J, leaving 15 bases between. The CDR3 totals 15 residues. The germline V gene has CDR1 DFQATT and CDR2 SNEGSKA (reference sequence). MiXCR, applied by TCRdb to the reads, yields one record per CDR3 protein. Counted here are approximately 490,000 distinct CDR3 sequences, 11% occurring once; the ten biggest clones make up 10% to 13%. Only a few counts were recorded for this clonotype. What it binds is not known. Study findings and constraints: Using cumulative public TCR beta family frequency, the authors identified those who carried CMV together with the relevant HLA.

The clonotype originates from a human donor in good health (CMV status not recorded). Some clones in this sample may be carry-over from other donors' samples. Sequenced sample: PBMCs. The V and J genes are TRBV20-1 and TRBJ1-5; possibly TRBD1 for D (5 bases). The CDR3 here is CSAPPTDYSNQPQHF. The DNA of the CDR3 is TGCAGTGCCCCTCCGACAGACTATAGCAATCAGCCCCAGCATTTT.